This TCR beta chain was retrieved from a study of T cells in Graves' hyperthyroidism and ophthalmopathy. In the study overall: Peripheral blood was obtained at initial diagnosis, preceding any treatment.

The germline V gene encodes CDR1 MNHNS and CDR2 SASEGT. The CDR3 has 14 amino acids. V was cut by 3 bases and J by 3 bases, with 9 bases left in between. Amplified regions were TCR beta CDR3 sequences from RNA transcripts. HTBI primers were the set used in a first-round RT-PCR of the TCR CDR3. TCRdb reprocessed the multiplex PCR reads with MiXCR, giving one entry per CDR3 protein. The sample records approximately 400,000 distinct CDR3 sequences, around 14% being singletons. This clonotype was seen a handful of times. The target antigen is unknown. The authors deemed Graves' hyperthyroidism stable absent ophthalmopathy progression within 18 months. Patients showing uncontrolled infection, other autoimmune disease, pregnancy or lactation were ineligible. Study findings and constraints: Blood also carried most thyroid clonotypes expanded above 0.001.

The TCR comes from a woman aged 55-69 years with Graves' hyperthyroidism. The genes are TRBV6-1 and TRBJ1-3; D is uncertain. Sequenced: blood. The CDR3 DNA reads TGTGCCAGCAGTGATGGGTGGGTTGGAAACACCATATATTTT. This sequence encodes CASSDGWVGNTIYF.